The 13 T cell receptor beta chains below come from one sample, sequenced in a study of vaccination and CD4 T cells after COVID-19. Their target antigens are unknown. The sample's treatment: roughly 10-day PBMC culture with coronavirus spike peptide pools or control peptides (ViraFEST assay). Sequenced with the Oncomine TCR Beta short-read assay was DNA taken from cultured CD4+ T cells. TCRdb fed the PCR reads into MiXCR, producing one record per CDR3 protein. The sample contains 11,000 or so distinct CDR3 sequences, approximately 50% of which appear only once. The sequenced sample consisted of CD4+ T cells from blood, cultured in vitro. These receptors were taken from a human donor who had recovered from COVID-19.

The chain links TRBV7-2 to TRBJ2-1; possibly TRBD2 for D (6 bases). Germline lookup yields CDR1 SGHTA and CDR2 FQGNSA. The CDR3 covers 13 residues. V lost 5 bases to trimming and J lost 14 bases, with 19 bases between them. The CDR3: CASSPGGLPEKFF. The CDR3 bases are TGTGCCAGCAGCCCCGGGGGACTGCCCGAGAAGTTCTTC.

The chain is built from TRBV5-4 and TRBJ2-1, with TRBD1 matching over 7 bases. The CDR3 is 15 residues long. Germline CDR1 reads SGHNT; CDR2 reads YYREEE (reference sequence). Unmatched junction bases numbered 8, after V lost 4 bases and J lost 4 bases. CDR3 DNA sequence: TGTGCCAGCAGCCGACCGGGACAGAGATACAATGAGCAGTTCTTC. Its translation is CASSRPGQRYNEQFF. Drawing the rest from reference TRBV5-4 and TRBJ2-1, the complete variable domain is ETGVTQSPTHLIKTRGQQVTLRCSSQSGHNTVSWYQQALGQGPQFIFQYYREEENGRGNFPPRFSGLQFPNYSSELNVNALELDDSALYLCASSRPGQRYNEQFFGPGTRLTVL.

This clonotype was counted only a few times. V gene TRBV11-3 combines with J gene TRBJ1-1; D call uncertain. The V gene lost 1 base and the J gene lost 7 bases, with 10 bases spanning the gap. This CDR3 is built from 13 residues. Germline CDR1 is SGHNT and CDR2 is YENEEA. In nucleotides, the CDR3 is TGTGCCAGCAGCTTAGGGCTCCAAAGTGAAGCTTTCTTT. Protein product: CASSLGLQSEAFF.

The chain links TRBV7-9 to TRBJ1-1; weak D call: TRBD1 (5 bases). CDR1 and CDR2 (germline): SEHNR, FQNEAQ (reference sequence). V was cut by 6 bases and J by 0 bases, with 8 bases left in between. The CDR3 is made up of 13 amino acids. The CDR3 is CASSPTVNTEAFF. DNA for the CDR3: TGTGCCAGCAGTCCGACAGTGAACACTGAAGCTTTCTTT. Filled out from reference TRBV7-9 and TRBJ1-1, the complete variable domain reads DTGVSQNPRHKITKRGQNVTFRCDPISEHNRLYWYRQTLGQGPEFLTYFQNEAQLEKSRLLSDRFSAERPKGSFSTLEIQRTEQGDSAMYLCASSPTVNTEAFFGQGTRLTVV.

This rearrangement joins TRBV7-9 to TRBJ1-2, with D hard to call. Between the trimmed V and J ends, which lost 0 bases and 0 bases, there was a span of 8 bases. The CDR3 is 15 amino acids. Germline V gene sequence: CDR1 SEHNR, CDR2 FQNEAQ (reference sequence). The CDR3 DNA is TGTGCCAGCAGCTTAGCGCTGGGATCTAACTATGGCTACACCTTC. It is translated as CASSLALGSNYGYTF.

This clonotype is termed large. The V and J genes are TRBV7-6 and TRBJ1-5, with D perhaps matching TRBD1 (6 bases). The germline gives CDR1 SGHVS, CDR2 FNYEAQ. The CDR3 loop spans 15 amino acids. The V end lost 1 base, the J end lost 5 bases, and 12 bases lay between the germline ends. CDR3 amino acids: CASSLVGGWDQPQHF. The CDR3 DNA is TGTGCCAGCAGCTTAGTAGGGGGGTGGGATCAGCCCCAGCATTTT.

This sequence joins TRBV7-9 and TRBJ2-6; D is ambiguous. V was pared by 2 bases and J by 0 bases, with 8 bases between. CDR1 is SEHNR, CDR2 FQNEAQ, per germline (reference sequence). The CDR3 totals 16 residues. In DNA form, the CDR3 reads TGTGCCAGCAGCTTATACGCGAGCTCTGGGGCCAACGTCCTGACTTTC. Amino acid sequence: CASSLYASSGANVLTF.

The chain employs TRBV6-5 and TRBJ2-1; D call uncertain. There are 13 residues in the CDR3. Germline CDR1 reads MNHEY; CDR2 reads SVGAGI. V was pared by 0 bases and J by 10 bases, with 10 bases between. The DNA of the CDR3 is TGTGCCAGCAGTTACTCAACGAGTTGGGAGCAGTTCTTC. Amino acid sequence: CASSYSTSWEQFF.

This rearrangement joins TRBV6-1 to TRBJ2-4, with D possibly matching TRBD1 (6 bases). This CDR3 is built from 11 residues. The V end was cut by 6 bases, the J end by 7 bases, with 7 bases between. CDR1 and CDR2 from the germline V gene are MNHNS and SASEGT. The CDR3 nucleotides are TGTGCCAGCAGCCAGGGGAACATTCAGTACTTC. It codes for CASSQGNIQYF.

This clonotype has only a few counts. The V and J genes are TRBV4-3 and TRBJ1-2; 11 bases agree with TRBD1. The CDR3 is 16 residues long. V lost 1 base, J lost 5 bases, and 6 bases stayed unmatched. CDR1 LGHNA and CDR2 YSLEER come from the germline V gene. The CDR3 DNA sequence: TGCGCCAGCAGCCAAGGCCGGGACAGGGGGTTTTATGGCTACACCTTC. As protein: CASSQGRDRGFYGYTF.

The chain employs TRBV19 and TRBJ1-2; D gene ambiguous. Between the trimmed V and J ends, which lost 5 bases and 0 bases, there was a span of 16 bases. The CDR3 runs 16 residues. Germline CDR1 reads LNHDA; CDR2 reads SQIVND (reference sequence). CDR3 protein: CASSSIGYPSNYGYTF. DNA of the CDR3: TGTGCCAGTAGTTCGATAGGTTACCCCTCTAACTATGGCTACACCTTC.

The chain carries TRBV6-4 and TRBJ1-2; D unresolved. The CDR3 sequence is 13 residues long. The V gene's germline CDR1 is MRHNA and CDR2 SNTAGT. Trimming left V 6 bases short and J 8 bases short, with 16 bases between. For the CDR3, the DNA is TGTGCCAGCAGCGACCGCTCGGCCTGGGGCTACACCTTC. The encoded protein is CASSDRSAWGYTF.

V and J are TRBV12-3 or TRBV12-4 and TRBJ1-1; D remains unclear. There are 12 residues in the CDR3. V was trimmed by 5 bases and J by 4 bases, leaving 8 bases between them. The CDR3 coding sequence is TGTGCCAGCAGTGTCCGGGCCACTGAAGCTTTCTTT. The encoded protein is CASSVRATEAFF.